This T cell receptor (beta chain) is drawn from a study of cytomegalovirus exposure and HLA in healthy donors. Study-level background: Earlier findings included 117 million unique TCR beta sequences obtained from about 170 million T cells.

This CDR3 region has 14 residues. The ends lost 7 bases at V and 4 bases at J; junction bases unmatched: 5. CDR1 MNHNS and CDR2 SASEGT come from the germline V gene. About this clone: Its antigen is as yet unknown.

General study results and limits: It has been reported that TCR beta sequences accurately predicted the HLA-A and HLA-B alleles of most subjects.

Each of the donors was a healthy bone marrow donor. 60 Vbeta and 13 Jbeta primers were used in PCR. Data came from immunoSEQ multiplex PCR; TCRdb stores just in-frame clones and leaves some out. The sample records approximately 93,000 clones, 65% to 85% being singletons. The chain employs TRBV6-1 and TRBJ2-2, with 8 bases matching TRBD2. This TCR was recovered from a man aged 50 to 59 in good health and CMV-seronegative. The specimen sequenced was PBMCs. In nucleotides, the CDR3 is TGTGCCAGCATCCCCAGCGGGGGCACCGGGGAGCTGTTTTTT. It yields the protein CASIPSGGTGELFF.